This T cell receptor beta chain is drawn from a study of cytomegalovirus exposure and HLA in healthy donors. Study context: One earlier analysis, a look at about 179 million T cells, found some 100 million unique TCR beta sequences.

Study results and limitations: Roughly uniform sequencing depth across donors was assumed, possibly incorrectly.

Of note for this clone: Its antigen is as yet unknown.

The germline gives CDR1 SGHTA, CDR2 FQGNSA. After removal of 3 bases from V and 5 bases from J, the junction contained 6 bases not matched to a gene. The CDR3 spans 15 residues. The PCR used 60 Vbeta and 13 Jbeta primers. Clones were read by immunoSEQ multiplex PCR, and TCRdb kept only the in-frame ones, dropping some. The sample holds approximately 100,000 clones. The material sequenced was PBMCs. The chain couples TRBV7-2 to TRBJ2-5; 10 bases agree with TRBD1. The source of this sequence is a man in his fifties or sixties in good health and CMV-seronegative. The CDR3 here is CASSLDRGRVETQYF. CDR3 nucleotides: TGTGCCAGCAGCTTGGACAGGGGGAGGGTCGAGACCCAGTACTTC.